This note documents a single T cell receptor beta chain sequence. This sample also contains other DNA sequences that code for the same CDR3. The data were obtained in a study of T cell responses to AZD1222 COVID-19 vaccine. Study-wide background: Investigators merged groups given second doses at roughly 4 or roughly 12 weeks.

Sequenced by immunoSEQ multiplex PCR; TCRdb stores in-frame clones only, minus some. The sample has about 120,000 clones, about 85% seen once; the top ten hold approximately 6.6%. The CDR3 extends over 13 amino acids. Trimming cost V 3 bases and J 4 bases, with 8 bases left between them. The chain is built from TRBV12-3 or TRBV12-4 and TRBJ2-3; possible D gene TRBD2, 6 bases. This specimen consisted of peripheral blood, obtained on day 0 of AZD1222 vaccination. The sequence was collected from an adult in good health. CDR3 coding DNA: TGTGCCAGCAGTTTGGCTAGCGCAGATACGCAGTATTTT. Translation gives CASSLASADTQYF.